This TCR beta chain emerged from a study of T cell repertoires in cytomegalovirus infection. A remark on this clonotype: No antigen is known for it.

Each CDR3 protein gets one entry after TCRdb re-called the reads with MiXCR. Here the sample spans nearly 70,000 distinct CDR3 sequences, 22% being singletons. Study-level points and caveats: HLA-C-restricted CMV-specific TCR beta clonotypes prevailed in the ex vivo response.

Germline CDR1 and CDR2: MDHEN and SYDVKM. The length of the CDR3 is 13 residues. Unmatched junction bases numbered 7, after V lost 6 bases and J lost 9 bases. This chain links TRBV28 with TRBJ2-2; the match to TRBD2 covers 7 bases. This TCR came from a human donor in good health (CMV status not recorded). Some clones in this sample may be carry-over from other donors' samples. What was sequenced was PBMCs, sequenced either directly or after in vitro stimulation (not recorded which). CDR3 DNA sequence: TGTGCCAGCAGCCCCCCGGGAGGAAGGGAGCTGTTTTTT. This encodes CASSPPGGRELFF.